This is a list of T cell receptor beta chains from one sample in a study of blood T cell repertoires in COVID-19. Profiling relied on immunoSEQ multiplex PCR, and the TCRdb table lists in-frame clones only, not all of them. This sample carries about 72,000 clones, 80% to 90% of them seen once, and the ten largest clones take about 8.1%. The sequenced material came from peripheral blood. The receptors here all came from a man aged 30 to 45 with acute or convalescent COVID-19. CDR3s include the opening cysteine and the closing phenylalanine or tryptophan. A D gene is named only where the DNA matches it firmly. Rows give clone size only sometimes, using once, few, many, or a class for an expanded clone.

v_gene,abundance,d_gene,j_gene,CDR3nt,CDR3aa
TRBV5-4,.,.,TRBJ1-6,TGTGCCAGCATCGGACCCGGGAATAATTCACCCCTCCACTTT,CASIGPGNNSPLHF
TRBV2,.,TRBD1,TRBJ2-1,TGTGCCAGCAGGGCGGACAGGTCCGGCTACAATGAGCAGTTCTTC,CASRADRSGYNEQFF
TRBV6-6,once,TRBD1,TRBJ1-5,TGTGCCAGCGGGGGACAGGGGAAAGATCAGCCCCAGCATTTT,CASGGQGKDQPQHF
TRBV4-3,.,.,TRBJ2-2,TGCGCCAGCAGCCAAGACCCCGCGACAGGAACCGGGGAGCTGTTTTTT,CASSQDPATGTGELFF
TRBV18,.,.,TRBJ2-3,TGTGCCAGCCTAGCCCGTAGCACAGATACGCAGTATTTT,CASLARSTDTQYF
TRBV24-1,few,.,TRBJ2-2,TGTGCCACCGAGAGAACGAGTACGAACACCGGGGAGCTGTTTTTT,CATERTSTNTGELFF
TRBV5-5,.,.,TRBJ1-4,TGTGCCAGCAGAGGGACAACAACTAATGAAAAACTGTTTTTT,CASRGTTTNEKLFF
TRBV28,.,TRBD1,TRBJ2-7,TGTGCCGGGGGACAGGGTTACTACGAGCAGTACTTC,CAGGQGYYEQYF
TRBV7-2,.,.,TRBJ2-3,TGTGCCAGCAGCTCCCTGGGGGGAGTGGTGGCAGATACGCAGTATTTT,CASSSLGGVVADTQYF
TRBV6-5,.,.,TRBJ2-7,TGTGCCAGCAGTACATCCAGGGCCCACGAGCAGTACTTC,CASSTSRAHEQYF
TRBV5-4,.,TRBD2,TRBJ2-4,TGTGCCTACAGCGGGTTATCTAGCGGGATAGATCAGTACAAAAACATTCAGTACTTC,CAYSGLSSGIDQYKNIQYF
TRBV7-9,.,TRBD2,TRBJ2-2,TGTGCCAGCAGCTTACCCCGTTTAGCGGGACGGAACACCGGGGAGCTGTTTTTT,CASSLPRLAGRNTGELFF
TRBV6-5,.,.,TRBJ1-6,TGTGCCAGCAGGGCCAGGGATTCACCCCTCCACTTT,CASRARDSPLHF
TRBV5-4,.,.,TRBJ1-1,TGTGCCAGCAGCTTTGAGGGCACCAAGAAAGCTTTCTTT,CASSFEGTKKAFF
TRBV7-2,.,.,TRBJ1-1,TGTGCCAGCAGCTTAACCCCGGGCACTGAAGCTTTCTTT,CASSLTPGTEAFF
TRBV2,.,.,TRBJ2-2,TGTGCCAGCATCGGGGGGCCGAACACCGGGGAGCTGTTTTTT,CASIGGPNTGELFF
TRBV3-1/TRBV3-2,.,.,TRBJ2-7,TGTGCCAGCAGCCCGCTCGGGGGAGGGGGTTACGAGCAGTACTTC,CASSPLGGGGYEQYF
TRBV10-2,.,TRBD1,TRBJ1-2,TGCGCCAGCGGAACAGGGGTTATAAGCTACACCTTC,CASGTGVISYTF
TRBV9,once,TRBD1,TRBJ2-3,TGTGCCAGCTGTCTTGGCCGGACAGGGGCAGATACGCAGTATTTT,CASCLGRTGADTQYF
TRBV28,.,TRBD1,TRBJ2-4,TGTGCCAGCAGTTTATTACAAATCAGACAGGGTGAGGCCAAAAACATTCAGTACTTC,CASSLLQIRQGEAKNIQYF
TRBV7-9,.,TRBD1,TRBJ2-7,TGTGCCAGCAGCCCGGGACAGGGGCTCTACGAGCAGTACTTC,CASSPGQGLYEQYF
TRBV7-9,.,TRBD1,TRBJ2-5,TGTGCCAGCAGCCAGCGACAGGGTCAGGAGACCCAGTACTTC,CASSQRQGQETQYF
TRBV4-2,.,.,TRBJ2-3,TGTGCCAGCAGCCAAGAGACGCTTGTCCTAGGTCAGGATACGCAGTATTTT,CASSQETLVLGQDTQYF
TRBV7-7,.,TRBD2,TRBJ2-1,TGTGCTAGCAGCCCGCTAGCGGGAGAAGGCAATGAGCAGTTCTTC,CASSPLAGEGNEQFF
TRBV15,once,TRBD2,TRBJ2-7,TGTGCCACCAGTCCTCCGGGACTAGAAAACTCCTACGAGCAGTACTTC,CATSPPGLENSYEQYF
TRBV7-9,.,.,TRBJ2-1,TGTGCCAGCAGCTCAGGGGCCCCCGGTCGGAATGAGCAGTTCTTC,CASSSGAPGRNEQFF
TRBV3-1/TRBV3-2,few,.,TRBJ1-2,TGTGCCACAGAAAATTGGTACTATGGCTACACCTTC,CATENWYYGYTF
TRBV27,.,TRBD1,TRBJ2-7,TGTGCCAGCAGTCGGCGGACAGGGGGCATAGAGCAGTACTTC,CASSRRTGGIEQYF
TRBV6-5,.,TRBD1,TRBJ1-4,TGTGCCAGCAGTTACGACAGGGTCGGTGAAAAACTGTTTTTT,CASSYDRVGEKLFF
TRBV24-1,.,TRBD1,TRBJ2-7,TGTGCCACCAGTGACCGGGACAGAGCCTACGAGCAGTACTTC,CATSDRDRAYEQYF
TRBV19,few,.,TRBJ1-3,TGTGCCACCCGGGGGGCTGACGGAGGAAACACCATATATTTT,CATRGADGGNTIYF
TRBV29-1,.,.,TRBJ1-1,TGCAGCGTTGAAGGGGGTTGGACAGAAGCTTTCTTT,CSVEGGWTEAFF
TRBV7-3,.,TRBD2,TRBJ2-5,TGTGCCAGCAGTTTTACGGGCGGGAGCCAAGAGACCCAGTACTTC,CASSFTGGSQETQYF
TRBV19,.,.,TRBJ1-2,TGTGCCAGTAGTACCACAGGGCAGCATGGCTACACCTTC,CASSTTGQHGYTF
TRBV11-2,.,.,TRBJ2-3,TGTGCCAGCAGCCTAGCTGTCGTCGGCACAGATACGCAGTATTTT,CASSLAVVGTDTQYF
TRBV5-5,.,TRBD1,TRBJ2-7,TGTGCCAGCAGGCCACCAGGGGGCTTTTACGAGCAGTACTTC,CASRPPGGFYEQYF
TRBV15,.,TRBD2,TRBJ2-1,TGTGCCACCAGCAGAGGACTAGCGGGAGGTTACAATGAGCAGTTCTTC,CATSRGLAGGYNEQFF
TRBV25-1,.,.,TRBJ1-6,TGTGCCAGCAGTGAATTCGGAGAGGCGGCCGCCCTCCACTTT,CASSEFGEAAALHF
TRBV7-9,.,TRBD2,TRBJ2-1,TGTGCCAGCAGCAGCGGGACTAGCGGGATTAATGAGCAGTTCTTC,CASSSGTSGINEQFF
TRBV30,.,TRBD1,TRBJ1-1,TGTGCCTGGAGTACCGGGACAGGGAACACTGAAGCTTTCTTT,CAWSTGTGNTEAFF
TRBV10-2,.,TRBD1,TRBJ2-1,TGCGCCAGCAGCCACCGGGACAGGGTCGGTTCGGAGAATGAGCAGTTCTTC,CASSHRDRVGSENEQFF
TRBV30,.,TRBD1,TRBJ2-7,TGTGCCTGGAGCCAAGGACAGGGTACCCACGAGCAGTACTTC,CAWSQGQGTHEQYF
TRBV19,.,.,TRBJ2-1,TGTGCCAGTATTGACTACTACAATGAGCAGTTCTTC,CASIDYYNEQFF
TRBV28,.,TRBD2,TRBJ2-4,TGTGCCAGCAGCGGTAGCGGGGGGGGGAGGGACATTCAGTACTTC,CASSGSGGGRDIQYF
TRBV7-3,.,.,TRBJ2-1,TGTGCCAGCAGCTCACCCGTGGCAGGTCGAAATGAGCAGTTCTTC,CASSSPVAGRNEQFF
TRBV28,.,TRBD2,TRBJ2-2,TGTGCCAGCAGTTTATTTCCGGGCGGGAGGTTTGGCGGGGAGCTGTTTTTT,CASSLFPGGRFGGELFF
TRBV7-2,.,.,TRBJ1-3,TGTGCCAGCAGCTTAGACAGTCACCCTCTGATAGGAAACACCATATATTTT,CASSLDSHPLIGNTIYF
TRBV4-1,.,TRBD2,TRBJ2-5,TGCGCCAGCAGCCAAGGAATTGACGGGGGAGGGCAGTACTTC,CASSQGIDGGGQYF
TRBV2,.,TRBD2,TRBJ2-2,TGTGCCAGCAGGGCCCCGGGAGGGGGGAACACCGGGGAGCTGTTTTTT,CASRAPGGGNTGELFF
TRBV7-2,.,.,TRBJ2-3,TGTGCCAGCAGCTTAGCGGGAGGCATTGATACGCAGTATTTT,CASSLAGGIDTQYF
TRBV5-1,.,TRBD2,TRBJ2-3,TGCGCCAGCAGCTTGCTAGCGGGAGGGCTGAAAGATACGCAGTATTTT,CASSLLAGGLKDTQYF
TRBV5-1,.,.,TRBJ2-3,TGCGCCAGCAGCTTGGAACTTCTCACAGATACGCAGTATTTT,CASSLELLTDTQYF
TRBV30,few,.,TRBJ1-2,TGTGCCTGGAGTGGGGGGCAGACGGAAAGCTATGGCTACACCTTC,CAWSGGQTESYGYTF
TRBV28,once,.,TRBJ2-7,TGTGCCAGCAGTTCGCGCTACGAGCAGTACTTC,CASSSRYEQYF
TRBV5-1,.,TRBD2,TRBJ2-3,TGCGCCAGCAGCTTGGGACTAGCGGGAGTCACAGATACGCAGTATTTT,CASSLGLAGVTDTQYF
TRBV2,.,.,TRBJ2-1,TGTGCCAGCAAAGGACGGACTTACAATGAGCAGTTCTTC,CASKGRTYNEQFF